This TCR beta chain was obtained from a study of blood T cell repertoires in COVID-19. Using immunoSEQ multiplex PCR, the repertoire was profiled, and TCRdb retains in-frame clones only, with some absent. This sample yields about 250,000 clones, of which 75% to 90% are seen a single time; roughly 0.8% belongs to the top ten. The material sequenced was peripheral blood. This TCR was recovered from a young man with acute or convalescent COVID-19.

The CDR3 sequence is CASIGWSYSNQPQHF. The CDR3, as DNA: TGTGCCAGTATCGGTTGGAGTTATAGCAATCAGCCCCAGCATTTT. The genes are TRBV19 and TRBJ1-5; D not resolved. The germline V and J ends were trimmed by 7 bases and 0 bases, with 13 bases remaining between them. The CDR3 is 15 residues long. Germline V gene lookup returns CDR1 LNHDA and CDR2 SQIVND (reference sequence).